A single sample is the source of the 11 T cell receptor beta chains below, sequenced in a study of shared clonotypes between healthy human individuals. TCRdb keeps only in-frame clones here, not all; method: immunoSEQ multiplex PCR. Among under 600,000 clones, roughly 97% were seen once, and the ten largest hold around 0.058%. Sequencing was performed on naive CD4+ T cells sorted from blood. The subset denotes: CD45RA+ positively selected. All receptors come from a woman between 25 and 40 years old in good health.

This chain links TRBV6-5 with TRBJ2-2; D ambiguous. CDR1 is MNHEY, CDR2 SVGAGI, per germline. This CDR3 comprises 13 residues. Trimming took 2 bases from V and 0 from J, leaving 1 base between them. The CDR3 sequence is CASSYTNTGELFF. CDR3 bases: TGTGCCAGCAGTTACACGAACACCGGGGAGCTGTTTTTT.

This clone is a singleton in its sample. The chain uses TRBV28 and TRBJ2-7; TRBD2 aligns across 7 bases. The CDR3 consists of 15 residues. CDR1 is MDHEN, CDR2 SYDVKM, per germline. The J segment lost 6 bases and the V segment lost 5 bases, leaving 13 bases of the junction unmatched. CDR3 protein: CASSPGGGAGSEQYF. The DNA of the CDR3 is TGTGCCAGCAGTCCCGGGGGAGGGGCAGGGAGCGAGCAGTACTTC. The variable domain in full, with the rest retrieved from reference TRBV28 and TRBJ2-7, is DVKVTQSSRYLVKRTGEKVFLECVQDMDHENMFWYRQDPGLGLRLIYFSYDVKMKEKGDIPEGYSVSREKKERFSLILESASTNQTSMYLCASSPGGGAGSEQYFGPGTRLTVT.

The chain couples TRBV18 to TRBJ1-4, with D perhaps TRBD1 (5 bases). Trimming took 0 bases from V and 4 from J, leaving 9 bases between them. The CDR3 contains 15 residues. CDR1 is KGHSH and CDR2 is LQKENI in the germline V gene. The CDR3 DNA follows: TGTGCCAGCTCACCACCCGGACACCGTAATGAAAAACTGTTTTTT. Translated, it gives CASSPPGHRNEKLFF.

J is TRBJ2-1 and V is TRBV27; 11 bases match TRBD2. V lost 6 bases, J lost 0 bases, and 13 bases stayed unmatched. Germline values: CDR1 MNHEY, CDR2 SMNVEV (reference sequence). The CDR3 is 19 residues long. The CDR3: CASRKLAGALSSSYNEQFF. In nucleotides, the CDR3 is TGTGCCAGCAGGAAACTAGCGGGAGCCCTATCCAGCTCCTACAATGAGCAGTTCTTC.

This chain connects TRBV5-4 to TRBJ2-1, with 7 bases matching TRBD2. This CDR3 contains 15 residues. The ends lost 8 bases at V and 3 bases at J; junction bases unmatched: 11. Germline V lookup: CDR1 SGHNT, CDR2 YYREEE (reference sequence). The DNA of the CDR3 is TGTGCCAGTTCAAGAACTGGACTAGGCTACAATGAGCAGTTCTTC. Protein sequence: CASSRTGLGYNEQFF.

In this sample, this clone turned up once. The genes are TRBV28 and TRBJ1-5, with D perhaps matching TRBD1 (6 bases). The CDR3 spans 22 residues. Germline V CDR1 and CDR2: MDHEN, SYDVKM. Trimming took off 1 base at V and 3 bases at J, with 31 bases between the two ends. The CDR3 sequence is CASSLSRGGLQGALGVNQPQHF. DNA of the CDR3: TGTGCCAGCAGTTTATCCCGCGGCGGTTTACAGGGTGCTTTGGGAGTCAATCAGCCCCAGCATTTT.

The chain recombines TRBV5-1 with TRBJ2-3, with a tentative D call TRBD2 (6 bases). Trimming took off 3 bases at V and 3 bases at J, with 14 bases between the two ends. The CDR3 runs 15 residues. The germline gives CDR1 SGHRS, CDR2 YFSETQ. The CDR3 DNA sequence: TGCGCCAGCAGCTCGACCGGGACTCAGACAGATACGCAGTATTTT. This codes for CASSSTGTQTDTQYF.

The chain is built from TRBV11-2 and TRBJ2-1; D not certain. The CDR3 spans 12 residues. V was trimmed by 3 bases and J by 4 bases, leaving 4 bases between them. Germline assignment: CDR1 SGHAT and CDR2 FQNNGV. Here the CDR3 DNA reads TGTGCCAGCAGCTTGCTTTACAATGAGCAGTTCTTC. This codes for CASSLLYNEQFF.

This chain connects TRBV5-6 to TRBJ2-5; a weak D match, TRBD1 (6 bases). The J call may be in error: the DNA end matches TRBJ2-7 better. This CDR3 spans 15 amino acids. Germline V CDR1 and CDR2: SGHDT, YYEEEE. DNA for the CDR3: TGTGCCAGCAGCTTGTTAGGGGGTTCCTCCTACGAGCAGTACTTC. Protein: CASSLLGGSSYEQYF.

The rearrangement links TRBV11-2 to TRBJ1-3; TRBD1 agrees at 7 bases. Trimming cost V 7 bases and J 4 bases; bases outside gene matches: 16. Looked up from germline, CDR1 is SGHAT and CDR2 is FQNNGV. CDR3 length: 17 residues. CDR3 bases: TGTGCCAGCACCGACGGGAGGGGGCGCAGGTTGGGAAACACCATATATTTT. Translating gives CASTDGRGRRLGNTIYF.

The chain carries TRBV28 and TRBJ2-3; TRBD1 is a possible D gene (6 bases). V was trimmed by 6 bases and J by 0 bases, leaving 13 bases between them. CDR3 size: 15 residues. Germline loops: CDR1 MDHEN, CDR2 SYDVKM. The CDR3 DNA is TGTGCCAGCAGCAGGGGAGTCGCCAGCACAGATACGCAGTATTTT. It translates to CASSRGVASTDTQYF. The entire variable domain, with the rest obtained from reference TRBV28 and TRBJ2-3, is as follows: DVKVTQSSRYLVKRTGEKVFLECVQDMDHENMFWYRQDPGLGLRLIYFSYDVKMKEKGDIPEGYSVSREKKERFSLILESASTNQTSMYLCASSRGVASTDTQYFGPGTRLTVL.